These T cell receptor beta chains were read from a single sample in a study of OX40 agonist ivuxolimab in advanced cancers. Clones were read by immunoSEQ multiplex PCR, and TCRdb kept only the in-frame ones, dropping some. In the table there are about 50,000 clones, 80% of which are singletons. The sequences come from CD4+ or CD8+ T cells sorted from blood, collected in a trial of the OX40 agonist ivuxolimab. These receptors came from an adult with an advanced solid tumor such as melanoma, head and neck, liver or kidney cancer. Each CDR3 is given with its conserved first and last residue. Fields, in order: V gene, D gene, CDR3 protein. The D gene is left open where the match is weak.

>TRBV11-2|TRBD1
CASSLAQGGQGEQYF
>TRBV19|.
CASSNRALQEKLFF
>TRBV29-1|.
CSVEGGKRGYTF
>TRBV6-1|.
CASSVRQSNTEAFF
>TRBV27|.
CASSYSGKYTQYF
>TRBV18|.
CASSPGGFPNSPLHF
>TRBV4-3|.
CASSQANRGGEAFF
>TRBV5-1|.
CASSLGTPGLGYTF
>TRBV7-2|.
CASSRRNQPQHF
>TRBV19|.
CASSIGRSGNTIYF
>TRBV11-2|TRBD2
CASSPRLAGQGAQYF
>TRBV4-3|.
CASSQDLRGWVTNEKLFF
>TRBV10-3|.
CAISQEGTDTQYF
>TRBV5-1|.
CASSLDSLQPQHF
>TRBV29-1|.
CSVPGTRGYTF
>TRBV9|TRBD2
CASSAGLAASETQYF
>TRBV9|.
CASSVVGAGATEAFF
>TRBV19|.
CASRTGTTWGQPQHF
>TRBV6-5|TRBD2
CASSLRLAGADTQYF
>TRBV19|.
CASSIRHSGNTIYF
>TRBV5-1|TRBD2
CASSDSGGDTDTQYF
>TRBV9|.
CASSDRLSREVETQYF
>TRBV2|.
CASSEAGQGSSRTQYF
>TRBV9|TRBD2
CASSVSSSGGQETQYF
>TRBV6-1|TRBD2
CASSEFGLADTQYF
>TRBV7-2|.
CASSWQGSPSYEQYF
>TRBV7-2|.
CASSSGPIQMNTGELFF
>TRBV5-8|.
CASRWGGANQPQHF
>TRBV30|TRBD2
CASEREGGNEQFF
>TRBV7-3|.
CASSLTRDTEAFF
>TRBV6-1|.
CATSKGGLSYNEQFF
>TRBV10-3|.
CAIRGRTADYGYTF
>TRBV18|TRBD2
CASSTIGGSEQFF
>TRBV7-9|.
CASSLSQSSQKTQYF
>TRBV4-3|.
CASSQGRASSYEQYF
>TRBV6-5|TRBD1
CASSHGQGFYGYTF
>TRBV2|.
CASTRPEADTQYF
>TRBV5-1|.
CASSLGPETEAFF
>TRBV7-8|TRBD2
CASSLGVGGRTYNEQFF
>TRBV9|.
CASSEGGASGANVLTF
>TRBV5-1|.
CASSTHHTEAFF
>TRBV5-6|TRBD2
CASSSLAGVGNEQFF
>TRBV28|.
CASSPSGALNQPQHF
>TRBV11-3|TRBD1
CASSPQGGLNTEAFF
>TRBV19|.
CASSRDSNQPQHF
>TRBV7-2|TRBD1
CASSFAYWDSSGGYTF
>TRBV2|.
CASSLGNNYGYTF
>TRBV5-1|TRBD1
CASRLQGASDTQYF
>TRBV6-1|.
CASSEREQFF
>TRBV19|.
CASSVGHPNTEAFF
>TRBV29-1|TRBD1
CSVTAGQARTYEQYF
>TRBV10-3|TRBD1
CAISGDRGTASTDTQYF